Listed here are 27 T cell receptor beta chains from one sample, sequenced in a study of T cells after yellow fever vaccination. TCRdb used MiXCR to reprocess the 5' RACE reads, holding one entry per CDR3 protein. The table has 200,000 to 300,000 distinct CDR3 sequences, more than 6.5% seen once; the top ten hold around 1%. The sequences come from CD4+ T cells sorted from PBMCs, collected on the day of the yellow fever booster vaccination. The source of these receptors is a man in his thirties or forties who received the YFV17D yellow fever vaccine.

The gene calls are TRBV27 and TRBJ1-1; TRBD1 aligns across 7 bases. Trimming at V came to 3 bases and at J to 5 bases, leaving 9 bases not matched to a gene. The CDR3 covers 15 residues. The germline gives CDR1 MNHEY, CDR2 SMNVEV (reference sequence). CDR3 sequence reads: CASSFLGGVATEAFF. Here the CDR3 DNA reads TGTGCCAGCAGTTTCCTAGGGGGCGTGGCGACTGAAGCTTTCTTT.

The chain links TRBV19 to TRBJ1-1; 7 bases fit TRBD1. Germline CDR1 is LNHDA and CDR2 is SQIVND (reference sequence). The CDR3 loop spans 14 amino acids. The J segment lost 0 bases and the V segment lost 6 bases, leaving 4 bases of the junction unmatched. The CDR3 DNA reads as TGTGCCAGTAGGACGACAGGGATGAACACTGAAGCTTTCTTT. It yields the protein CASRTTGMNTEAFF.

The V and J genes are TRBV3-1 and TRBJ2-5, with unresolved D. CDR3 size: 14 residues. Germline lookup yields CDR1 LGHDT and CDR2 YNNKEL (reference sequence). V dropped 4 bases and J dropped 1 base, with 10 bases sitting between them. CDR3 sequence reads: CASSPPQAQETQYF. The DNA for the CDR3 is TGTGCCAGCAGCCCCCCGCAGGCCCAAGAGACCCAGTACTTC.

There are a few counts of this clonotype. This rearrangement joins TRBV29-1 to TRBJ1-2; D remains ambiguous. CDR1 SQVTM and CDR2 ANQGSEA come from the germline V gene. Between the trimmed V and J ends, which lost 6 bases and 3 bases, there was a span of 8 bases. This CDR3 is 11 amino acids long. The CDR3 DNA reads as TGCAGCGTCCAACGGGACTATGGCTACACCTTC. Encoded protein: CSVQRDYGYTF. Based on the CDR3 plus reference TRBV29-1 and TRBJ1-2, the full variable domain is SAVISQKPSRDICQRGTSLTIQCQVDSQVTMMFWYRQQPGQSLTLIATANQGSEATYESGFVIDKFPISRPNLTFSTLTVSNMSPEDSSIYLCSVQRDYGYTFGSGTRLTVV.

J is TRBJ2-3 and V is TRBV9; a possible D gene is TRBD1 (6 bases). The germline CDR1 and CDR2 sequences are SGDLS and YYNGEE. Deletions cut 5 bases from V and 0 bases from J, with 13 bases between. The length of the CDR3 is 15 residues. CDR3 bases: TGTGCCAGCAGTTTCTCCAGGGGTAGCACAGATACGCAGTATTTT. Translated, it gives CASSFSRGSTDTQYF.

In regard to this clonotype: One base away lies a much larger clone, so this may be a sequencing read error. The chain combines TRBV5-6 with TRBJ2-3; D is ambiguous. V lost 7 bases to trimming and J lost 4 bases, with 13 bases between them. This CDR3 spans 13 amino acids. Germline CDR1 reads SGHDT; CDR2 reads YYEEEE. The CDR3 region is CASYSFKSDTQYF. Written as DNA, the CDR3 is TGTGCCAGCTATTCTTTTAAGTCAGATACGCAGTATTTT.

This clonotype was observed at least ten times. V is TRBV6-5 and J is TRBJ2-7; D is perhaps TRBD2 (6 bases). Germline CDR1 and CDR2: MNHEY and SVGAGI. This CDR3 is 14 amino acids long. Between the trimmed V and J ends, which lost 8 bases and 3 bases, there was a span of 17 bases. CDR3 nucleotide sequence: TGTGCCAGCGGTAACATCGGCGGGAACTACGAGCAGTACTTC. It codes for CASGNIGGNYEQYF.

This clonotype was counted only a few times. CDR3 region: CASSLESPGDGELFF. In DNA form, the CDR3 reads TGTGCCAGCAGCTTAGAATCCCCAGGTGACGGGGAGCTGTTTTTT. The V gene is TRBV7-9, the J gene TRBJ2-2; D uncertain. V was pared by 1 base and J by 7 bases, with 13 bases between. The CDR3 has 15 amino acids. Germline CDR1 SEHNR, CDR2 FQNEAQ (reference sequence).

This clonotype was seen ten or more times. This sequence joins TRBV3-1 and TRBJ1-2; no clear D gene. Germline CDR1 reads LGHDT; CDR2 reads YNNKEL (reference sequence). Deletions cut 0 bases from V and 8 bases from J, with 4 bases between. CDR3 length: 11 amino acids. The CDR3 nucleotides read TGTGCCAGCAGCCAAGATCAGGGCTACACCTTC. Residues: CASSQDQGYTF.

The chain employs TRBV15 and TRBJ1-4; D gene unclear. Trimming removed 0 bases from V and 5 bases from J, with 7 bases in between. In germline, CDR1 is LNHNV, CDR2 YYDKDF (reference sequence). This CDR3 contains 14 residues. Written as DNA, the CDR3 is TGTGCCACCAGCAGAGATCGCGCAAATGAAAAACTGTTTTTT. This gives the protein CATSRDRANEKLFF.

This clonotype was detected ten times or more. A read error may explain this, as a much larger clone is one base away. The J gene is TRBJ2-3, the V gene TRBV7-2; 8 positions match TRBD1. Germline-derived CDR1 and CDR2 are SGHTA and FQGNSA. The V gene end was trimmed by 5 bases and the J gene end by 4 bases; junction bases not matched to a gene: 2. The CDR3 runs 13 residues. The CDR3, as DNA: TGTGCCAGCAGCGTACAGGGGGCAGATACGCAGTATTTT. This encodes CASSVQGADTQYF. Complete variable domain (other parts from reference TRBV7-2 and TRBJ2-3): GAGVSQSPSNKVTEKGKDVELRCDPISGHTALYWYRQSLGQGLEFLIYFQGNSAPDKSGLPSDRFSAERTGGSVSTLTIQRTQQEDSAVYLCASSVQGADTQYFGPGTRLTVL.

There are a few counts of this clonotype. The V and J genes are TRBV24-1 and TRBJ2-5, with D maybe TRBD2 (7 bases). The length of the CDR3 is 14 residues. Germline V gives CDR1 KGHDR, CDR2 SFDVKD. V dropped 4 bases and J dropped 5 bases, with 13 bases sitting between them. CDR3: CATSEGGAVETQYF. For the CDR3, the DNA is TGTGCCACCAGTGAAGGGGGGGCAGTGGAGACCCAGTACTTC.

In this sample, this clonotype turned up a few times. The CDR3 loop reads CASSKGQGAYNEQFF. CDR3 sequence (DNA): TGTGCCAGCTCTAAAGGGCAGGGGGCCTACAATGAGCAGTTCTTC. The chain links TRBV6-5 to TRBJ2-1; 7 bases are shared with TRBD1. Germline trimming cut 8 bases from V and 2 bases from J; bases unmatched to any gene: 9. The germline V gene has CDR1 MNHEY and CDR2 SVGAGI. The CDR3 runs to 15 residues.

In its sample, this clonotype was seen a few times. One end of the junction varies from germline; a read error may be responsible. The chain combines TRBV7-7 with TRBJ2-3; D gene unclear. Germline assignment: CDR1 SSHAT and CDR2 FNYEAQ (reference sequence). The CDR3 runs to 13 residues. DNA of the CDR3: TGTGCTAGCAGCTTCGAGCTTTCAGATACGCAGTATTTT. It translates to CASSFELSDTQYF.

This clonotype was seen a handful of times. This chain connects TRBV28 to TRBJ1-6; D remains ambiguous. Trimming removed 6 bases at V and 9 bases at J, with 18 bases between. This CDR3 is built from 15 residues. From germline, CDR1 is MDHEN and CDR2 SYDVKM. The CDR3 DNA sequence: TGTGCCAGCAGCAGCTCAAAGAAAATCCTTTCACCCCTCCACTTT. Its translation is CASSSSKKILSPLHF.

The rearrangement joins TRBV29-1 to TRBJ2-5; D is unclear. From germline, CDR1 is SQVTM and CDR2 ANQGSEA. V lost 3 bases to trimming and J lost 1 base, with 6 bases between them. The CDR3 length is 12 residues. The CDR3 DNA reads TGCAGCGTTGAGTCAGGCCAAGAGACCCAGTACTTC. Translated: CSVESGQETQYF. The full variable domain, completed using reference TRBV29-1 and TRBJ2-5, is SAVISQKPSRDICQRGTSLTIQCQVDSQVTMMFWYRQQPGQSLTLIATANQGSEATYESGFVIDKFPISRPNLTFSTLTVSNMSPEDSSIYLCSVESGQETQYFGPGTRLLVL.

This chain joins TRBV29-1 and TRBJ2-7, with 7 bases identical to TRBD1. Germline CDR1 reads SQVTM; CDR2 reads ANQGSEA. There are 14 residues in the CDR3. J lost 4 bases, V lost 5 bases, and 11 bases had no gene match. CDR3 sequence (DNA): TGCAGCGTTTATACAGGGGCCCTAGGGTACGAGCAGTACTTC. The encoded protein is CSVYTGALGYEQYF.

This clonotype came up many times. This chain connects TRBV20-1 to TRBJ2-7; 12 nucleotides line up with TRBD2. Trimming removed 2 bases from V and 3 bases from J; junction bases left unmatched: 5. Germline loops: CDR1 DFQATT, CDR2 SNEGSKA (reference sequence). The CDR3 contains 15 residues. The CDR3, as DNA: TGCAGTGCTAGAAAACCGGGACTAGCGGGCTACGAGCAGTACTTC. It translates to CSARKPGLAGYEQYF.

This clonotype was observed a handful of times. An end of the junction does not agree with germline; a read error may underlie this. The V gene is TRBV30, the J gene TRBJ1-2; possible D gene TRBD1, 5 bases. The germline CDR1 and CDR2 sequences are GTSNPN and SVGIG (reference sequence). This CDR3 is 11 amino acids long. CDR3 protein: CAWHKDTGYSF. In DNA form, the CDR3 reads TGTGCCTGGCACAAGGACACCGGCTACTCCTTC. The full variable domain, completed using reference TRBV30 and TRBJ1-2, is SQTIHQWPATLVQPVGSPLSLECTVEGTSNPNLYWYRQAAGRGLQLLFYSVGIGQISSEVPQNLSASRPQDRQFILSSKKLLLSDSGFYLCAWHKDTGYSFGSGTRLTVV.

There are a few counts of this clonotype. The CDR3 is CASRRIAGNHEQYF. CDR3 sequence (DNA): TGCGCCAGCAGGAGGATAGCGGGAAACCACGAGCAGTACTTC. V and J are TRBV5-1 and TRBJ2-7, with 8 bases matching TRBD2. The CDR3 extends over 14 amino acids. V was pared by 5 bases and J by 5 bases, with 9 bases of the junction left unmatched. CDR1 and CDR2 (germline): SGHRS, YFSETQ.

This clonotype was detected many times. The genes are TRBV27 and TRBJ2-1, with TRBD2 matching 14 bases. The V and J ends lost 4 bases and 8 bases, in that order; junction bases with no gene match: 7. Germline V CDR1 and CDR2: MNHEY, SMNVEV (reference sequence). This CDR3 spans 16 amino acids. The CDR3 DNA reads TGTGCCAGCAGTTCGGGACTAGCGGGAGTACAATATGAGCAGTTCTTC. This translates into CASSSGLAGVQYEQFF.

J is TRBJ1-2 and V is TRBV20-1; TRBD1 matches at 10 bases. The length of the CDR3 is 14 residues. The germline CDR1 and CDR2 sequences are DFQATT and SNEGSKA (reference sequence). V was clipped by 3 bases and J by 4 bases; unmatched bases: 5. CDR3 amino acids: CSASSGQGGYGYTF. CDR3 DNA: TGCAGTGCTAGTAGCGGACAGGGGGGCTATGGCTACACCTTC.

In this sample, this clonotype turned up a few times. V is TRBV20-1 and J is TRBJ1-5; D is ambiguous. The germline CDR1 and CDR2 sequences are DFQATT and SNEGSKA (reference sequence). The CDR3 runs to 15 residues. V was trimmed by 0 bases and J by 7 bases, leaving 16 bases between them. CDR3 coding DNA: TGCAGTGCTAGAGATGGGGAGCGCCCAGGCCAGCCCCAGCATTTT. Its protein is CSARDGERPGQPQHF.

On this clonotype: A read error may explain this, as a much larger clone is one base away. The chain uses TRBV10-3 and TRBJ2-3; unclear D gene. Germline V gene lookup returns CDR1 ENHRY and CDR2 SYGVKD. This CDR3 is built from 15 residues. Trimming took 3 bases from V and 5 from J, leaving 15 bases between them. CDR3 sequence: CAISDVAQDEDTQYF. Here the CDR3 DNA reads TGTGCCATCAGTGATGTGGCCCAGGACGAAGATACGCAGTATTTT.

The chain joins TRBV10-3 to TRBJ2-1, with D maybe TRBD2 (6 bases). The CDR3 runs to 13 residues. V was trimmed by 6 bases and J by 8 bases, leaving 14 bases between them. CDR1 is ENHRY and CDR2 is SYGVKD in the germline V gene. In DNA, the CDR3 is TGTGCCATCAGACGGGAGCATGTGGATGAGCAGTTCTTC. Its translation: CAIRREHVDEQFF.

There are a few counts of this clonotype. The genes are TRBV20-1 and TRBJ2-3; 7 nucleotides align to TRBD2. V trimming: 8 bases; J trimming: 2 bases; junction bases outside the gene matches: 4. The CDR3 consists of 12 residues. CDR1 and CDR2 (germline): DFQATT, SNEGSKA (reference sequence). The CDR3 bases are TGCAGTATAGCGGGTACCACAGATACGCAGTATTTT. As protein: CSIAGTTDTQYF.

This chain's CDR3 is CASSQGASSEQYF. As DNA, the CDR3 is TGTGCCAGCAGCCAAGGGGCCTCTTCCGAGCAGTACTTC. The V call is TRBV3-1, the J call TRBJ2-7; D gene ambiguous. Germline V gene data show CDR1 as LGHDT and CDR2 as YNNKEL (reference sequence). The CDR3 covers 13 residues. With 1 base removed from V and 6 bases from J, the gap between germline ends came to 10 bases.